The rows below give T cell receptor beta chains drawn from one sample of a study of cytomegalovirus exposure and HLA in healthy donors. Data came from immunoSEQ multiplex PCR; TCRdb stores just in-frame clones and leaves some out. The sample lists fewer than 150,000 clones; about 80% were seen once. Sequencing was done on a sample of PBMCs. The receptor set was obtained from a man younger than 30 in good health and CMV-seronegative. Each CDR3 is given with its conserved first and last residue. The D gene is left open where the match is weak. Size is omitted from some rows. Given values are once, few, many or a class for expanded clones.

d_gene | j_gene | abundance | v_gene | CDR3aa
TRBD1 | TRBJ2-7 | few | TRBV6-1 | CASSEARGSSYEQYF
. | TRBJ1-6 | . | TRBV7-9 | CASSLGDSPLHF
TRBD2 | TRBJ2-1 | . | TRBV11-2 | CASSLDRTSGIFNEQFF
. | TRBJ2-3 | . | TRBV7-8 | CASSLVLGESTQYF
TRBD1 | . | . | TRBV13 | CASSFSIPTGTGSYEQYF
. | TRBJ2-7 | . | TRBV27 | CASSPRSIYEQYF
. | TRBJ1-1 | . | TRBV20-1 | CSASVYTEAFF
. | TRBJ1-1 | . | TRBV30 | CAWSAQMNTEAFF
TRBD1 | TRBJ1-1 | once | TRBV18 | CASSPLGQGTEAFF
TRBD1 | TRBJ2-5 | . | TRBV6-1 | CASRRGQGETQYF
TRBD1 | TRBJ1-5 | . | TRBV7-2 | CASSGPRDRGRQNQPQHF
. | TRBJ2-7 | few | TRBV6-4 | CASRYGRGYEQYF
TRBD2 | TRBJ2-1 | . | TRBV6-4 | CASSGYSSGSQSEQFF
TRBD1 | TRBJ1-1 | once | TRBV5-6 | CASSRRPTGEGTEAFF
TRBD2 | TRBJ2-1 | . | TRBV27 | CASSLSMGPSGRDNEQFF
TRBD2 | TRBJ2-1 | once | TRBV9 | CASSIGLAYEQFF
. | TRBJ2-6 | . | TRBV5-6 | CASSPEVSGANVLTF